What follows are 30 T cell receptor beta chains derived from one specimen sequenced in a study of T cells in Graves' hyperthyroidism and ophthalmopathy. TCR beta CDR3 regions were amplified from RNA. An initial round of RT-PCR targeting the TCR CDR3 relied on the HTBI primer set. TCRdb re-analysed the multiplex PCR reads in MiXCR, keeping a single row per CDR3 protein. The table shows 600,000 to 700,000 distinct CDR3 sequences, with about 15% occurring only once. The specimen was blood. The receptor source for this set is a woman in her forties with Graves' ophthalmopathy.

This rearrangement joins TRBV28 to TRBJ1-5; TRBD1 matches 7 bases. Losses at the gene ends were 2 bases for V and 0 bases for J; bases not matched to a gene: 13. From germline, CDR1 is MDHEN and CDR2 SYDVKM. The CDR3 covers 19 residues. The CDR3 reads CASSLGTSTTGVSNQPQHF. The CDR3 DNA is TGTGCCAGCAGTTTAGGAACATCAACCACAGGGGTTAGCAATCAGCCCCAGCATTTT.

Many counts were recorded for this clonotype. The rearrangement uses TRBV28 and TRBJ1-5; 11 bases map to TRBD1. The CDR3 extends over 19 amino acids. CDR1 and CDR2 from the germline V gene are MDHEN and SYDVKM. J lost 0 bases, V lost 5 bases, and 12 bases had no gene match. The CDR3 DNA is TGTGCCAGCAGTCCCGTCGGGGACAGGGGGGGGGATAGCAATCAGCCCCAGCATTTT. The encoded protein is CASSPVGDRGGDSNQPQHF.

Many counts were recorded for this clonotype. Relative to the germline gene, one junction end is altered; a read error may explain this. The J gene is TRBJ2-7, the V gene TRBV5-1; 7 nucleotides match TRBD1. The CDR3 sequence is 12 residues long. The germline CDR1 and CDR2 sequences are SGHRS and YFSETQ. CDR3 in amino acids: CAGSLTGYEQYF. CDR3 bases: TGCGCCGGCAGCTTGACAGGGTACGAGCAGTACTTC.

V usage is TRBV6-2 or TRBV6-3 and J usage is TRBJ2-7; 9 bases align to TRBD1. This CDR3 has 15 amino acids. Trimming removed 4 bases from V and 6 bases from J; junction bases left unmatched: 10. CDR1 is MNHEY, CDR2 SVGEGT, per germline. Here the CDR3 reads CASSSPQGAGSEQYF. The CDR3, as DNA: TGTGCCAGCAGTTCCCCACAGGGGGCGGGTAGCGAGCAGTACTTC.

This clonotype occurred a few times. V is TRBV7-9 and J is TRBJ1-3; TRBD1 is a possible D gene (5 bases). CDR3 length: 11 amino acids. The V gene's germline CDR1 is SEHNR and CDR2 FQNEAQ (reference sequence). The CDR3 nucleotides read TGTGCACCAGGGTTAGGAAACACCATATATTTT. Translation gives CAPGLGNTIYF.

The sample holds many counts of this clonotype. Being one base from a much bigger clone, this may be a read error. The chain uses TRBV25-1 and TRBJ1-1; D might be TRBD1 (5 bases). Trimming pared 6 bases from V and 5 bases from J, leaving 7 bases between. CDR1 is MGHDK, CDR2 SYGVNS, per germline. The CDR3 is 11 amino acids. CDR3 in amino acids: CASRGETEAFF. CDR3 nucleotides: TGTGCCAGCAGGGGGGAAACTGAAGCTTTCTTT.

The chain is built from TRBV28 and TRBJ2-7; 8 positions match TRBD1. The CDR3 spans 13 residues. V shed 6 bases, J shed 7 bases, and the junction held 8 bases outside the gene matches. Germline V CDR1 and CDR2: MDHEN, SYDVKM. CDR3 protein: CASREGQGREQYF. CDR3 DNA sequence: TGTGCCAGCAGGGAAGGACAGGGACGGGAGCAGTACTTC.

Many counts were recorded for this clonotype. This rearrangement joins TRBV20-1 to TRBJ2-7; TRBD2 matches at 10 bases. Germline values: CDR1 DFQATT, CDR2 SNEGSKA (reference sequence). Trimming removed 1 base from V and 0 bases from J; junction bases left unmatched: 6. This CDR3 has 16 residues. This chain's CDR3 is CSARGGLAEYSYEQYF. CDR3 DNA sequence: TGCAGTGCTAGAGGTGGACTAGCGGAATACTCCTACGAGCAGTACTTC.

This clonotype occurred many times. This chain links TRBV24-1 with TRBJ1-5, with 11 bases aligning to TRBD1. This CDR3 contains 16 residues. In germline, CDR1 is KGHDR, CDR2 SFDVKD. Trimming took 3 bases from V and 9 from J; bases not matched to a gene: 9. The CDR3 is CATSDHGTGGVGPQHF. CDR3 coding DNA: TGTGCCACCAGTGATCACGGGACAGGGGGTGTCGGGCCCCAGCATTTT.

This clonotype appeared a few times. The gene calls are TRBV28 and TRBJ1-5; D is uncertain. The CDR3 length is 12 residues. The germline V gene encodes CDR1 MDHEN and CDR2 SYDVKM. The V and J ends lost 8 bases and 7 bases respectively, with 12 bases between them. CDR3 region: CASHKAQQPQHF. CDR3 sequence (DNA): TGTGCCAGCCATAAGGCCCAGCAGCCCCAGCATTTT. Filled out from reference TRBV28 and TRBJ1-5, the complete variable domain reads DVKVTQSSRYLVKRTGEKVFLECVQDMDHENMFWYRQDPGLGLRLIYFSYDVKMKEKGDIPEGYSVSREKKERFSLILESASTNQTSMYLCASHKAQQPQHFGDGTRLSIL.

This clonotype was recorded at least ten times. Germline is not matched at one junction end, which may reflect a read error. The V and J genes are TRBV20-1 and TRBJ2-7; weak D call: TRBD1 (5 bases). The CDR3 runs to 11 residues. Germline V gene sequence: CDR1 DFQATT, CDR2 SNEGSKA (reference sequence). CDR3 nucleotides: TGCAGTGCCAGAGCAGGGCACGAGCAGTACTTC. Translating gives CSARAGHEQYF.

The chain combines TRBV11-2 with TRBJ2-4; TRBD1 is a possible D gene (6 bases). The germline CDR1 and CDR2 sequences are SGHAT and FQNNGV. The V gene lost 7 bases and the J gene lost 3 bases, with 10 bases spanning the gap. The CDR3 has 13 amino acids. The CDR3 region is CASKLGGKNIQYF. The CDR3 coding sequence is TGTGCCAGCAAGTTAGGGGGCAAAAACATTCAGTACTTC.

V is TRBV28 and J is TRBJ2-7, with TRBD2 as a possible D gene (5 bases). CDR1 is MDHEN and CDR2 is SYDVKM in the germline V gene. The CDR3 loop spans 12 amino acids. The CDR3 DNA is TGTGCCAGCAGTTTAGGAGGCCCCGGTTTAGTCGTC. It yields the protein CASSLGGPGLVV.

This chain connects TRBV29-1 to TRBJ1-1; TRBD1 aligns across 9 bases. After removal of 1 base from V and 4 bases from J, the junction contained 4 bases not matched to a gene. This CDR3 is built from 14 residues. CDR1 and CDR2 (germline): SQVTM, ANQGSEA. The CDR3 DNA follows: TGCAGCGTTGAAGGGACAGGGGCGGGCACTGAAGCTTTCTTT. This gives the protein CSVEGTGAGTEAFF.

This clonotype was counted ten times or more. The chain carries TRBV7-2 and TRBJ2-5; D not resolved. This CDR3 has 14 amino acids. Germline lookup yields CDR1 SGHTA and CDR2 FQGNSA. V lost 0 bases to trimming and J lost 1 base, with 6 bases between them. CDR3 region: CASSLAKRQETQYF. DNA of the CDR3: TGTGCCAGCAGCTTAGCAAAGCGCCAAGAGACCCAGTACTTC.

This clonotype was seen a few times. The chain recombines TRBV28 with TRBJ2-5; D ambiguous. The CDR3 extends over 13 amino acids. V was pared by 6 bases and J by 0 bases, with 8 bases between. Germline V lookup: CDR1 MDHEN, CDR2 SYDVKM. This CDR3 is CASRATNQETQYF. CDR3 bases: TGTGCCAGCAGGGCGACGAACCAAGAGACCCAGTACTTC.

The table lists this clonotype with many counts. The chain is built from TRBV6-1 and TRBJ1-5; TRBD1 aligns across 10 bases. CDR1 is MNHNS and CDR2 is SASEGT in the germline V gene. The CDR3 totals 15 residues. The trim removed 5 bases at V and 7 bases at J, leaving 8 bases unmatched. The CDR3 sequence: CASSPTRDRGQPQHF. For the CDR3, the DNA is TGTGCCAGCAGTCCGACCCGGGACAGGGGCCAGCCCCAGCATTTT.

V and J are TRBV5-1 and TRBJ2-2; 13 bases match TRBD2. In germline, CDR1 is SGHRS, CDR2 YFSETQ. The CDR3 is 17 amino acids. Germline trimming cut 4 bases from V and 4 bases from J; bases unmatched to any gene: 7. For the CDR3, the DNA is TGCGCCAGCAGCATCCGGACTAGCGGGAGCGGCACCGGGGAGCTGTTTTTT. Translation gives CASSIRTSGSGTGELFF.

The genes are TRBV29-1 and TRBJ1-3, with D unresolved. This CDR3 has 13 residues. Germline V lookup: CDR1 SQVTM, CDR2 ANQGSEA. With 5 bases removed from V and 0 bases from J, the gap between germline ends came to 8 bases. The CDR3 DNA is TGCAGCGTTTGGGCCGACTCTGGAAACACCATATATTTT. Protein product: CSVWADSGNTIYF.

V and J are TRBV5-1 and TRBJ2-2, with 8 bases fitting TRBD2. The CDR3 totals 15 residues. Trimming cost V 2 bases and J 5 bases; bases outside gene matches: 5. In germline, CDR1 is SGHRS, CDR2 YFSETQ. CDR3 DNA sequence: TGCGCCAGCAGCTTCGGTCCTAGCGGGACCGGGGAGCTGTTTTTT. Translating it yields CASSFGPSGTGELFF.

The gene calls are TRBV10-3 and TRBJ2-2; 11 bases are a match to TRBD2. V lost 6 bases to trimming and J lost 5 bases; unmatched junction nucleotides: 14. The CDR3 consists of 18 residues. Germline loops: CDR1 ENHRY, CDR2 SYGVKD. This CDR3 reads CAIRDAPGLADHTGELFF. In nucleotides, the CDR3 is TGTGCCATCAGAGACGCCCCGGGACTAGCGGACCATACCGGGGAGCTGTTTTTT.

This clonotype was counted between two and nine times. This rearrangement joins TRBV3-1 to TRBJ1-1; D remains ambiguous. This CDR3 has 13 residues. V was pared by 4 bases and J by 5 bases, with 11 bases between. Germline V gene lookup returns CDR1 LGHDT and CDR2 YNNKEL (reference sequence). CDR3 loop: CASSPAPGTEAFF. Written as DNA, the CDR3 is TGTGCCAGCAGCCCCGCTCCGGGGACTGAAGCTTTCTTT. Filled out from reference TRBV3-1 and TRBJ1-1, the complete variable domain reads DTAVSQTPKYLVTQMGNDKSIKCEQNLGHDTMYWYKQDSKKFLKIMFSYNNKELIINETVPNRFSPKSPDKAHLNLHINSLELGDSAVYFCASSPAPGTEAFFGQGTRLTVV.

With respect to this clonotype: One base away lies a much larger clone, so this may be a sequencing read error. The chain couples TRBV20-1 to TRBJ1-2; possible D gene TRBD1, 6 bases. CDR1 DFQATT and CDR2 SNEGSKA come from the germline V gene (reference sequence). CDR3 size: 18 residues. The V gene lost 1 base and the J gene lost 7 bases, with 28 bases spanning the gap. CDR3 nucleotide sequence: TGCAGTGCTAGAGCCCGACAGGTGCGAAGAGAGGACGACGGTGGCTACACCTTC. As protein: CSARARQVRREDDGGYTF.

At least ten counts were recorded for this clonotype. A much larger clone differs by one base, so this may be a read error. The chain combines TRBV10-3 with TRBJ2-2; 7 nucleotides line up with TRBD1. V lost 5 bases to trimming and J lost 0 bases; unmatched junction nucleotides: 3. Germline V gene data show CDR1 as ENHRY and CDR2 as SYGVKD. The CDR3 contains 15 residues. CDR3 DNA sequence: TGTGCCATCAGTCCCGGGACAGCGAACACCGGGGAGCTGTTTTTT. This translates into CAISPGTANTGELFF.

This clonotype was recorded at least ten times. The rearrangement joins TRBV28 to TRBJ1-2; 7 bases are a match to TRBD1. Trimming took 10 bases from V and 5 from J; bases not matched to a gene: 19. This CDR3 contains 16 residues. In germline, CDR1 is MDHEN, CDR2 SYDVKM. The chain's CDR3 is CATRYPDGTVMYGYTF. The CDR3 bases are TGTGCCACCAGATACCCAGATGGGACAGTGATGTATGGCTACACCTTC.

The V call is TRBV7-9, the J call TRBJ2-7, with a tentative D call TRBD1 (6 bases). The V end was cut by 1 base, the J end by 2 bases, with 9 bases between. There are 14 residues in the CDR3. In germline, CDR1 is SEHNR, CDR2 FQNEAQ (reference sequence). CDR3 protein: CASSLVPGAYEQYF. The CDR3 nucleotides are TGTGCCAGCAGCTTAGTTCCAGGGGCCTACGAGCAGTACTTC.

This clonotype was counted many times. This sequence joins TRBV7-9 and TRBJ1-1, with TRBD1 matching over 7 bases. Germline V gene data show CDR1 as SEHNR and CDR2 as FQNEAQ (reference sequence). After removal of 1 base from V and 1 base from J, the junction contained 3 bases not matched to a gene. The CDR3 totals 15 residues. CDR3 loop: CASSLGAGGNTEAFF. The DNA for the CDR3 is TGTGCCAGCAGCTTAGGGGCAGGGGGGAACACTGAAGCTTTCTTT.

This clonotype has at least ten counts. The rearrangement uses TRBV20-1 and TRBJ2-7; the D gene is possibly TRBD2 (6 bases). Germline CDR1 is DFQATT and CDR2 is SNEGSKA (reference sequence). There are 14 residues in the CDR3. V shed 3 bases and J shed 1 base, with 13 bases lying between them. The DNA for the CDR3 is TGCAGTGCTAGCCGCGCGGGAACGTCCTACGAGCAGTACTTC. Protein product: CSASRAGTSYEQYF.

Ten or more counts support this clonotype. The chain employs TRBV19 and TRBJ1-5, with 7 bases lining up with TRBD1. Germline CDR1 is LNHDA and CDR2 is SQIVND (reference sequence). Trimming took 5 bases from V and 9 from J; bases not matched to a gene: 19. The CDR3 is 17 residues long. CDR3 residues: CASSPQSPLGQRMPQHF. For the CDR3, the DNA is TGTGCCAGTAGTCCTCAGTCGCCCCTGGGACAGAGGATGCCCCAGCATTTT.

This clonotype came up many times. The genes are TRBV30 and TRBJ1-1; weak D call: TRBD1 (5 bases). The length of the CDR3 is 14 residues. The V gene lost 2 bases and the J gene lost 0 bases, with 10 bases spanning the gap. The germline CDR1 and CDR2 sequences are GTSNPN and SVGIG (reference sequence). CDR3 sequence: CAWSRGALNTEAFF. Here the CDR3 DNA reads TGTGCCTGGAGTAGAGGGGCGTTGAACACTGAAGCTTTCTTT. The variable domain in full, with the rest retrieved from reference TRBV30 and TRBJ1-1, is SQTIHQWPATLVQPVGSPLSLECTVEGTSNPNLYWYRQAAGRGLQLLFYSVGIGQISSEVPQNLSASRPQDRQFILSSKKLLLSDSGFYLCAWSRGALNTEAFFGQGTRLTVV.